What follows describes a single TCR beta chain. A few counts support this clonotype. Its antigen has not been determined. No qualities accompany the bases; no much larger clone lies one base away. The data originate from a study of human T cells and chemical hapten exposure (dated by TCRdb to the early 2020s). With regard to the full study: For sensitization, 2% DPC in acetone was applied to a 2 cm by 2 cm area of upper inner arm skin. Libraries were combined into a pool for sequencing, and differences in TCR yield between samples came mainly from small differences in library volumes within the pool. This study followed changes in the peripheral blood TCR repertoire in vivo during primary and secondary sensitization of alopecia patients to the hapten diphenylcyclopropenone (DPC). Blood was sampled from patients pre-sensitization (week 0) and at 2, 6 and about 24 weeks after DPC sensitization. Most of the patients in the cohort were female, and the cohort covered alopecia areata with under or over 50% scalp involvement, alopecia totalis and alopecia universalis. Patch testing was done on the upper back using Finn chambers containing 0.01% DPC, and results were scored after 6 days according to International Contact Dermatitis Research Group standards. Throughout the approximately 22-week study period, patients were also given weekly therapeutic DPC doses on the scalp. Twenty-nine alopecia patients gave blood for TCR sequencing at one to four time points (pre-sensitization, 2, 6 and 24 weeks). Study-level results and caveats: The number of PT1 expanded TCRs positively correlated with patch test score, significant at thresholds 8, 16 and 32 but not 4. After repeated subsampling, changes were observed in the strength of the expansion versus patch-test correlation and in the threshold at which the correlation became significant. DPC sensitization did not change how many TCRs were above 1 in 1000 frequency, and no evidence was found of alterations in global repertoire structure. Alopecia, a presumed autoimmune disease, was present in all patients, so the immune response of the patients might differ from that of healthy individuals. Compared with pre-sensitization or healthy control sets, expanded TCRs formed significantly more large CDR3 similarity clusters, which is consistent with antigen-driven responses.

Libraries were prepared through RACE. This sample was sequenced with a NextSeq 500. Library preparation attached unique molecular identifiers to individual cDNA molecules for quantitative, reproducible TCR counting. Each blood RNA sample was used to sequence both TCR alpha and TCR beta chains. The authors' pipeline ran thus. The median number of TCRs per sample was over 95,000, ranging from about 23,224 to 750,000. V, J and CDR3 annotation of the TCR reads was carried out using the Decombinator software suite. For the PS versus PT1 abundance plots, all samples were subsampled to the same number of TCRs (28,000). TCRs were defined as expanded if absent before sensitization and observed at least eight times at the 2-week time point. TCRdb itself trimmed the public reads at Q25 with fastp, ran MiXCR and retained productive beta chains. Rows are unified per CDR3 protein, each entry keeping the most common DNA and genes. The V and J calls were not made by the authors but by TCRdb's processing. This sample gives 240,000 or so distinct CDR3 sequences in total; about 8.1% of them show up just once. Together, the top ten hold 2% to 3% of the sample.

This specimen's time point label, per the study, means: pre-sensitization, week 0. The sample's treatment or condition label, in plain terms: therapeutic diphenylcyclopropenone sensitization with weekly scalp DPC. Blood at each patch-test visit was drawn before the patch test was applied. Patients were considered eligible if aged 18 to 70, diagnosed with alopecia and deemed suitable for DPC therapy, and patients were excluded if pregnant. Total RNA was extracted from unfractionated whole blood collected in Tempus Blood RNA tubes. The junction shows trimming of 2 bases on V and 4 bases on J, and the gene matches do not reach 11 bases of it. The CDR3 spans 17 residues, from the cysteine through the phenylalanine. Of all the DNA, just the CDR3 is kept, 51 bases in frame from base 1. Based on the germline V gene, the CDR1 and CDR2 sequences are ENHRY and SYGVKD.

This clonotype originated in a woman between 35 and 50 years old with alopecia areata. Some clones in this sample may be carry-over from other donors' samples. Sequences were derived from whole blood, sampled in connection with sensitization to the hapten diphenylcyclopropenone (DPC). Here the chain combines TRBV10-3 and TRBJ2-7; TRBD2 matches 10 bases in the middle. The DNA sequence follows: TGTGCCATCAGTGAGCCAGCGGGAGGGCCCAACTCTTACGAGCAGTACTTC. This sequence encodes CAISEPAGGPNSYEQYF.